The clone carrying this T cell receptor beta chain has a handful of counts. Its antigen is currently unknown. The sample belongs to a study of CD8 T cells in ankylosing spondylitis. Findings and limits, study-wide: For ankylosing spondylitis blood, a TCR beta motif of 7 or 8 highly homologous variants appeared characteristic. Clones tied to disease were said to be significantly enriched in matched ankylosing spondylitis synovial fluid. Peripheral blood samples showed relatively rare disease-linked clones, and these clones were CD8+.

As the method for making TCR beta libraries, quantitative 5'-RACE with molecular barcodes was used. Via MiXCR, TCRdb re-called the 5' RACE reads, giving one row per CDR3 protein. The sample has approximately 150,000 distinct CDR3 sequences, approximately 17% seen once. V dropped 6 bases and J dropped 5 bases, with 13 bases sitting between them. The CDR3 runs to 13 residues. Germline V gene sequence: CDR1 SNHLY, CDR2 FYNNEI. The chain carries TRBV2 and TRBJ2-5; TRBD2 might be the D (6 bases). Sequenced input: blood, either unsorted or a sorted T cell fraction (not recorded which). This receptor was taken from a male donor with ankylosing spondylitis. The CDR3 DNA is TGTGCCAGCAGGGTGGAGGGAAAGGAGACCCAGTACTTC. It specifies CASRVEGKETQYF.